Below, 16 T cell receptor beta chains from the same sample are listed, as sequenced in a study of blood T cell repertoires in COVID-19 (dated by TCRdb to 2018 to 2020). The method behind the library was the immunoSEQ multiplex PCR assay. TCRdb obtained this table from immuneACCESS and retained in-frame rearrangements with V and J assigned. These tables miss some clones; where compared with another copy, unresolved V genes account for less than half of the shortfall, and the remainder is unexplained. This sample comprises some 130,000 clones, under 95% of them detected only once. In total, the top ten clones hold roughly 3.7% of the sample. The material sequenced was peripheral blood. All receptors derive from a man in his fifties or sixties with active COVID-19.

The chain combines TRBV20-1 with TRBJ2-1; D not certain. Germline lookup yields CDR1 DFQATT and CDR2 SNEGSKA (reference sequence). V was pared by 3 bases and J by 8 bases, with 8 bases between. The CDR3 has 11 amino acids. CDR3 in amino acids: CSARRFDEQFF. The CDR3 DNA reads TGCAGTGCTAGGAGGTTCGATGAGCAGTTCTTC.

The chain uses TRBV10-3 and TRBJ1-4; 8 nucleotides match TRBD1. CDR1 ENHRY and CDR2 SYGVKD come from the germline V gene. V was clipped by 6 bases and J by 0 bases; unmatched bases: 3. The CDR3 has 15 residues. The CDR3 loop reads CAIRQGAATNEKLFF. DNA for the CDR3: TGTGCCATCAGGCAGGGGGCGGCAACTAATGAAAAACTGTTTTTT.

V and J are TRBV19 and TRBJ1-2; D may be TRBD1 (5 bases). The germline CDR1 and CDR2 sequences are LNHDA and SQIVND (reference sequence). Trimming pared 3 bases from V and 0 bases from J, leaving 8 bases between. The length of the CDR3 is 14 residues. CDR3 bases: TGTGCCAGTAGTATGCAGACAGCTAACTATGGCTACACCTTC. This sequence encodes CASSMQTANYGYTF.

CDR3 region: CASSPSWGGTDTQYF. The CDR3 DNA is TGTGCCAGCAGCCCTTCTTGGGGGGGCACAGATACGCAGTATTTT. The chain links TRBV11-2 to TRBJ2-3; TRBD2 might be the D (6 bases). Trimming removed 5 bases from V and 1 base from J, with 13 bases in between. This CDR3 comprises 15 residues. Germline loops: CDR1 SGHAT, CDR2 FQNNGV.

This sequence joins TRBV11-3 and TRBJ2-1; possibly TRBD2 for D (5 bases). Trimming cost V 1 base and J 9 bases, with 13 bases left between them. The CDR3 runs 14 residues. CDR1 and CDR2 (germline): SGHNT, YENEEA. This CDR3 reads CASSLGRGSGEQFF. CDR3 nucleotide sequence: TGTGCCAGCAGCTTAGGGAGAGGGAGTGGTGAGCAGTTCTTC.

CDR3 region: CASSSLIEWQGGSPLHF. The CDR3 DNA reads TGTGCCAGCAGCTCCCTAATAGAGTGGCAGGGGGGTTCACCCCTCCACTTT. This chain joins TRBV7-9 and TRBJ1-6; 7 nucleotides line up with TRBD1. The CDR3 sequence is 17 residues long. The germline CDR1 and CDR2 sequences are SEHNR and FQNEAQ (reference sequence). V was pared by 4 bases and J by 9 bases, with 15 bases of the junction left unmatched.

The chain joins TRBV7-9 to TRBJ2-5; D is ambiguous. The germline V gene encodes CDR1 SEHNR and CDR2 FQNEAQ (reference sequence). Between the trimmed V and J ends, which lost 7 bases and 0 bases, there was a span of 9 bases. The CDR3 is 13 residues long. CDR3 DNA sequence: TGTGCCAGCAACAATGGGCACCAAGAGACCCAGTACTTC. This translates into CASNNGHQETQYF.

The V call is TRBV24-1, the J call TRBJ1-1; D is unresolved. V lost 12 bases and J 1 base, leaving 23 bases between the germline ends. The CDR3 is 16 residues long. Germline V gives CDR1 KGHDR, CDR2 SFDVKD. The chain's CDR3 is CAPLGGPFYPNTEAFF. The CDR3 DNA sequence: TGTGCCCCCCTCGGAGGGCCCTTCTACCCGAACACTGAAGCTTTCTTT.

Only one count was recorded for this clone. V gene TRBV12-5 combines with J gene TRBJ2-5; 11 bases fit TRBD1. CDR1 is LGHNT, CDR2 FRNRAP, per germline. The length of the CDR3 is 17 residues. V trimming: 2 bases; J trimming: 5 bases; junction bases outside the gene matches: 10. For the CDR3, the DNA is TGTGCTAGTGGTTTGTTCCCGGACAGGGGGCGCCGGGAGACCCAGTACTTC. This sequence encodes CASGLFPDRGRRETQYF.

CDR3 sequence reads: CASRKRPISSYNEQFF. CDR3 nucleotide sequence: TGTGCCAGCAGAAAGAGGCCCATCAGCTCCTACAATGAGCAGTTCTTC. The chain is built from TRBV7-2 and TRBJ2-1; D is undetermined. Deletions cut 6 bases from V and 0 bases from J, with 15 bases between. The germline CDR1 and CDR2 sequences are SGHTA and FQGNSA. The CDR3 contains 16 residues. The whole variable domain, remainder taken from reference TRBV7-2 and TRBJ2-1, is GAGVSQSPSNKVTEKGKDVELRCDPISGHTALYWYRQSLGQGLEFLIYFQGNSAPDKSGLPSDRFSAERTGGSVSTLTIQRTQQEDSAVYLCASRKRPISSYNEQFFGPGTRLTVL.

This chain connects TRBV7-9 to TRBJ2-7; TRBD2 is a possible D gene (6 bases). The CDR3 consists of 13 residues. Germline CDR1 SEHNR, CDR2 FQNEAQ (reference sequence). Between the trimmed V and J ends, which lost 2 bases and 1 base, there was a span of 6 bases. For the CDR3, the DNA is TGTGCCAGCAGCTTAAGCGGGTCCTACGAGCAGTACTTC. Translating gives CASSLSGSYEQYF.

This rearrangement joins TRBV5-1 to TRBJ2-7, with a possible D match to TRBD1 (5 bases). The CDR3 loop spans 14 amino acids. In germline, CDR1 is SGHRS, CDR2 YFSETQ. The ends were cut back, 0 bases at V and 0 bases at J, with 7 bases in the middle. This CDR3 is CASSLGQHSYEQYF. CDR3 DNA sequence: TGCGCCAGCAGCTTGGGACAGCACTCCTACGAGCAGTACTTC.

The chain combines TRBV18 with TRBJ1-6; no clear D gene. The ends were cut back, 3 bases at V and 5 bases at J, with 17 bases in the middle. The V gene's germline CDR1 is KGHSH and CDR2 LQKENI. CDR3 length equals 17 residues. The CDR3 is CASSPRKIEADNSPLHF. Here the CDR3 DNA reads TGTGCCAGCTCACCGCGAAAAATTGAGGCGGATAATTCACCCCTCCACTTT.

The rearrangement uses TRBV7-3 and TRBJ2-1; 9 bases are a match to TRBD1. There are 14 residues in the CDR3. V lost 2 bases, J lost 7 bases, and 3 bases stayed unmatched. Germline values: CDR1 SGHTA, CDR2 FQGTGA. CDR3 sequence: CASSLDRGRNEQFF. Written as DNA, the CDR3 is TGTGCCAGCAGCTTAGACAGGGGGAGGAATGAGCAGTTCTTC.

This clone was counted once. The rearrangement joins TRBV7-8 to TRBJ2-5, with 10 bases matching TRBD2. The V and J ends lost 4 bases and 5 bases, in that order; junction bases with no gene match: 16. CDR1 and CDR2 from the germline V gene are SGHVS and FQNEAQ. CDR3 size: 18 residues. This CDR3 reads CASSSPIGAGGVGETQYF. In DNA form, the CDR3 reads TGTGCCAGCAGCTCCCCCATAGGAGCGGGAGGGGTAGGGGAGACCCAGTACTTC.

This clone showed up just once. The rearrangement joins TRBV5-1 to TRBJ1-6; D ambiguous. The CDR3 runs to 16 residues. Trimming cost V 0 bases and J 0 bases, with 7 bases left between them. From germline, CDR1 is SGHRS and CDR2 YFSETQ. CDR3 sequence (DNA): TGCGCCAGCAGCTTGGCTGGTAGCTCCTATAATTCACCCCTCCACTTT. Its protein product is CASSLAGSSYNSPLHF.